Each of the 15 T cell receptor beta chains below was sequenced from the same sample in a study of blood T cells in healthy people across ages. A J-beta primer mix and a sample-barcoded 5' primer were used in a second PCR of about 6 to 12 cycles. TCRdb itself ran the 5' RACE reads through MiXCR, one entry per CDR3 protein. The repertoire holds some 700,000 distinct CDR3 sequences, with roughly 43% as singletons. The sample consisted of blood. The receptor source for this set is a woman aged 60 to 75 in good health.

This clonotype was detected only a few times. The chain combines TRBV9 with TRBJ2-1; 16 bases are shared with TRBD2. Trimming took 1 base from V and 7 from J; bases not matched to a gene: 5. The CDR3 has 17 residues. CDR1 is SGDLS, CDR2 YYNGEE, per germline. The DNA for the CDR3 is TGTGCCAGCAGCGTAAAAGGGACTAGCGGGAGGGGGAATGAGCAGTTCTTC. Amino acids: CASSVKGTSGRGNEQFF.

A few counts support this clonotype. The CDR3 here is CASSQDPGAYQPQHF. CDR3 sequence (DNA): TGTGCCAGCAGCCAAGATCCAGGGGCATATCAGCCCCAGCATTTT. V gene TRBV3-1 combines with J gene TRBJ1-5, with D maybe TRBD1 (6 bases). Germline-derived CDR1 and CDR2 are LGHDT and YNNKEL (reference sequence). CDR3 length: 15 amino acids. Trimming removed 0 bases at V and 5 bases at J, with 11 bases between.

This clonotype came up a few times. The CDR3 nucleotides read TGTGCCAGCAGTTTGTCGGCAGGGGTAGAGTACGAGCAGTACTTC. This sequence encodes CASSLSAGVEYEQYF. The chain joins TRBV12-3 or TRBV12-4 to TRBJ2-7, with D maybe TRBD1 (6 bases). The CDR3 consists of 15 residues. Trimming removed 3 bases at V and 4 bases at J, with 16 bases between.

This chain connects TRBV6-5 to TRBJ1-2; unclear D gene. The V gene lost 2 bases and the J gene lost 7 bases, with 8 bases spanning the gap. The germline CDR1 and CDR2 sequences are MNHEY and SVGAGI. The CDR3 covers 12 residues. CDR3: CASSYPKGGYTF. Here the CDR3 DNA reads TGTGCCAGCAGTTACCCTAAGGGTGGCTACACCTTC.

The chain links TRBV20-1 to TRBJ1-5; 9 bases align to TRBD1. V was pared by 6 bases and J by 7 bases, with 13 bases of the junction left unmatched. CDR3 length: 15 residues. In germline, CDR1 is DFQATT, CDR2 SNEGSKA (reference sequence). The DNA of the CDR3 is TGCAGTGCCCATTCGTCCCGGGACAGGGACCAGCCCCAGCATTTT. It is translated as CSAHSSRDRDQPQHF.

The J gene is TRBJ2-7, the V gene TRBV15; perhaps TRBD2 as D (6 bases). V shed 8 bases and J shed 4 bases, with 12 bases lying between them. The CDR3 is 12 amino acids. Germline V gives CDR1 LNHNV, CDR2 YYDKDF (reference sequence). Written as DNA, the CDR3 is TGTGCCACCGGAGGGACGGCGTACGAGCAGTACTTC. It is translated as CATGGTAYEQYF.

This clonotype was seen a few times. This rearrangement joins TRBV5-1 to TRBJ2-4; no clear D. The CDR3 sequence is 15 residues long. The V gene lost 4 bases and the J gene lost 3 bases, with 14 bases spanning the gap. Germline loops: CDR1 SGHRS, CDR2 YFSETQ. CDR3 residues: CASSVQDPDKNIQYF. In DNA, the CDR3 is TGCGCCAGCAGCGTACAAGACCCTGACAAAAACATTCAGTACTTC.

The chain combines TRBV27 with TRBJ2-5, with 9 bases lining up with TRBD2. The CDR3 covers 15 residues. CDR1 and CDR2 from the germline V gene are MNHEY and SMNVEV (reference sequence). J gave up 3 bases and V 10 bases, and 12 bases lay outside the gene matches. CDR3 protein: CATSGVAGAKETQYF. DNA for the CDR3: TGTGCCACCTCCGGTGTAGCGGGAGCAAAAGAGACCCAGTACTTC.

Many counts were recorded for this clonotype. This chain links TRBV4-2 with TRBJ1-5; D is unresolved. The CDR3 is 16 amino acids. Looked up from germline, CDR1 is LGHNA and CDR2 is YNFKEQ. V was trimmed by 0 bases and J by 0 bases, leaving 9 bases between them. CDR3 nucleotide sequence: TGTGCCAGCAGCCAAGATCACGGCTATAGCAATCAGCCCCAGCATTTT. It translates to CASSQDHGYSNQPQHF.

The rearrangement links TRBV20-1 to TRBJ1-1; possible D gene TRBD1, 5 bases. Germline V gene sequence: CDR1 DFQATT, CDR2 SNEGSKA (reference sequence). This CDR3 region has 15 residues. V was trimmed by 5 bases and J by 0 bases, leaving 16 bases between them. CDR3 in DNA: TGCAGTGCTCGCCCCCCGGGACTCTTGAACACTGAAGCTTTCTTT. This codes for CSARPPGLLNTEAFF.

The chain combines TRBV6-2 or TRBV6-3 with TRBJ2-2; 7 nucleotides agree with TRBD1. Germline V gene data show CDR1 as MNHEY and CDR2 as SVGEGT. J was trimmed by 1 base and V by 6 bases; bases with no gene match: 8. This CDR3 is built from 16 residues. The CDR3 protein is CASSPQGPGNTGELFF. The CDR3 DNA sequence: TGTGCCAGCAGCCCACAGGGGCCGGGGAACACCGGGGAGCTGTTTTTT.

The CDR3 DNA is TGTGCCAGCAGTTTAGGCGGGCAGGGCAGCACCTATGGCTACACCTTC. It codes for CASSLGGQGSTYGYTF. This rearrangement joins TRBV27 to TRBJ1-2; perhaps TRBD1 as D (5 bases). This CDR3 spans 16 amino acids. V was shortened by 2 bases and J by 4 bases, with 17 bases between the two germline ends. The germline V gene encodes CDR1 MNHEY and CDR2 SMNVEV (reference sequence).

The rearrangement joins TRBV18 to TRBJ2-6; 9 bases are shared with TRBD1. In germline, CDR1 is KGHSH, CDR2 LQKENI. The V segment lost 3 bases and the J segment 0 bases; nucleotides outside the gene matches: 3. This CDR3 has 17 residues. The CDR3 loop reads CASSPLTGGSGANVLTF. DNA for the CDR3: TGTGCCAGCTCACCCTTGACAGGGGGCTCTGGGGCCAACGTCCTGACTTTC.

This clonotype occurred a few times. The gene calls are TRBV28 and TRBJ2-7, with 13 bases that match TRBD2. Looked up from germline, CDR1 is MDHEN and CDR2 is SYDVKM. This CDR3 comprises 19 residues. V dropped 4 bases and J dropped 0; count of bases not matched to a gene: 12. CDR3 bases: TGTGCCAGCAGTTCGGGATTCCCGGGACTAGCGGGATACTCCTACGAGCAGTACTTC. Translated: CASSSGFPGLAGYSYEQYF.

On this clonotype itself: Just one base apart from a much larger clone, this may be a read error. V gene TRBV7-3 combines with J gene TRBJ2-1, with 9 bases lining up with TRBD2. This CDR3 spans 17 amino acids. V was pared by 0 bases and J by 8 bases, with 11 bases of the junction left unmatched. Germline lookup yields CDR1 SGHTA and CDR2 FQGTGA. CDR3 sequence (DNA): TGTGCCAGCAGCTTAACGGCGGGCGGGGGGGCACAAGATGAGCAGTTCTTC. Its translation is CASSLTAGGGAQDEQFF.